These 16 T cell receptor beta chains came from one sample sequenced in a study of cytomegalovirus exposure and HLA in healthy donors. Clones were sequenced by immunoSEQ multiplex PCR, and TCRdb holds only the in-frame ones, with some missing. The sample lists more than 110,000 clones, about 90% occurring once. Material: PBMCs. These TCRs come from a young woman in good health and CMV-seropositive.

This sequence joins TRBV28 and TRBJ1-6, with D perhaps matching TRBD1 (6 bases). Germline-derived CDR1 and CDR2 are MDHEN and SYDVKM. The CDR3 loop spans 16 amino acids. The V end lost 5 bases, the J end lost 5 bases, and 16 bases lay between the germline ends. CDR3 protein: CASSRGGRTDNSPLHF. CDR3 bases: TGTGCCAGCAGTCGGGGGGGGCGTACAGATAATTCACCCCTCCACTTT.

This clone appeared a single time. The genes are TRBV7-2 and TRBJ1-2; TRBD1 is a possible D gene (6 bases). V gave up 5 bases and J gave up 8 bases, with 18 bases separating them. CDR1 is SGHTA, CDR2 FQGNSA, per germline. The CDR3 extends over 14 amino acids. The CDR3 here is CASSTVQGGQGYTF. The CDR3 DNA follows: TGTGCCAGCAGCACGGTACAGGGTGGGCAAGGCTACACCTTC.

The chain is built from TRBV4-2 and TRBJ1-2; 7 nucleotides agree with TRBD1. V was clipped by 1 base and J by 2 bases; unmatched bases: 4. This CDR3 comprises 15 residues. CDR1 and CDR2 from the germline V gene are LGHNA and YNFKEQ. CDR3 amino acids: CASSQAPTGNYGYTF. For the CDR3, the DNA is TGTGCCAGCAGCCAAGCTCCGACAGGGAACTATGGCTACACCTTC.

The rearrangement links TRBV6-5 to TRBJ1-1, with 9 bases fitting TRBD1. This CDR3 region has 14 residues. V was pared by 6 bases and J by 1 base, with 3 bases of the junction left unmatched. Germline V gene data show CDR1 as MNHEY and CDR2 as SVGAGI. The chain's CDR3 is CASRTGGGNTEAFF. CDR3 DNA: TGTGCCAGCAGAACAGGGGGCGGGAACACTGAAGCTTTCTTT.

The chain employs TRBV2 and TRBJ2-1; no reliable D call. Germline V gives CDR1 SNHLY, CDR2 FYNNEI. The CDR3 has 14 amino acids. Trimming removed 6 bases at V and 3 bases at J, with 12 bases between. The CDR3 loop is CASSRRLNYNEQFF. The CDR3 DNA reads as TGTGCCAGCAGCCGAAGACTGAACTACAATGAGCAGTTCTTC.

A single count supports this clone. This chain joins TRBV28 and TRBJ2-7; 12 bases match TRBD2. The CDR3 runs 14 residues. J was trimmed by 6 bases and V by 5 bases; bases with no gene match: 5. CDR1 MDHEN and CDR2 SYDVKM come from the germline V gene. DNA for the CDR3: TGTGCCAGCAGTCTAGCGGGAGGGCCTGGCGAGCAGTACTTC. This sequence encodes CASSLAGGPGEQYF.

The genes are TRBV27 and TRBJ1-2, with 7 bases that match TRBD1. V was pared by 4 bases and J by 4 bases, with 6 bases of the junction left unmatched. The V gene's germline CDR1 is MNHEY and CDR2 SMNVEV (reference sequence). This CDR3 comprises 14 residues. The CDR3: CASSSRDRTYGYTF. The CDR3 nucleotides are TGTGCCAGCAGTTCCCGGGACAGAACCTATGGCTACACCTTC.

This clone was observed a few times. The chain carries TRBV28 and TRBJ1-4; 7 bases are shared with TRBD1. V lost 6 bases, J lost 6 bases, and 7 bases stayed unmatched. Germline V gene lookup returns CDR1 MDHEN and CDR2 SYDVKM. The CDR3 has 14 amino acids. CDR3 loop: CASRADRDHEKLFF. The CDR3, as DNA: TGTGCCAGCAGGGCTGACAGGGATCATGAAAAACTGTTTTTT.

This sequence joins TRBV9 and TRBJ2-2; 11 positions match TRBD1. After removal of 3 bases from V and 4 bases from J, the junction contained 5 bases not matched to a gene. Germline V gene data show CDR1 as SGDLS and CDR2 as YYNGEE. CDR3 length: 16 residues. The CDR3 bases are TGTGCCAGCAGCGCGGACAGGGGGCCGGCCACCGGGGAGCTGTTTTTT. Its protein product is CASSADRGPATGELFF.

The chain has TRBV6-5 and TRBJ1-5, with 7 bases matching TRBD1. Germline lookup yields CDR1 MNHEY and CDR2 SVGAGI. This CDR3 has 15 residues. Losses at the gene ends were 6 bases for V and 4 bases for J; bases not matched to a gene: 9. The CDR3 DNA sequence: TGTGCCAGCAGCCCGACAGGGTGGGGAAATCAGCCCCAGCATTTT. Amino acid sequence: CASSPTGWGNQPQHF.

The chain is built from TRBV18 and TRBJ1-5, with 12 positions matching TRBD1. V gave up 2 bases and J gave up 7 bases; unmatched junction bases: 15. Germline CDR1 KGHSH, CDR2 LQKENI. The CDR3 consists of 19 residues. The chain's CDR3 is CASSPSGPKGQGAIQPQHF. Written as DNA, the CDR3 is TGTGCCAGCTCACCATCTGGGCCCAAGGGACAGGGGGCAATCCAGCCCCAGCATTTT.

The rearrangement uses TRBV2 and TRBJ1-5, with 9 nucleotides matching TRBD1. There are 18 residues in the CDR3. With 5 bases clipped from V and 1 base from J, the junction kept 12 bases outside the gene matches. Germline CDR1 SNHLY, CDR2 FYNNEI. The CDR3 DNA follows: TGTGCCAGCAGTACCTCTCAGGGGACAGGGATGAGCAATCAGCCCCAGCATTTT. This codes for CASSTSQGTGMSNQPQHF.

V and J are TRBV27 and TRBJ1-2; TRBD1 is a possible D gene (6 bases). The V gene's germline CDR1 is MNHEY and CDR2 SMNVEV (reference sequence). The CDR3 loop spans 12 amino acids. The V and J ends lost 8 bases and 7 bases respectively, with 14 bases between them. The CDR3 bases are TGTGCCAGCTCGCCGCGGGGGGCTGGCTACACCTTC. Its translation: CASSPRGAGYTF.

The chain carries TRBV5-6 and TRBJ2-3; unclear D gene. V dropped 1 base and J dropped 0 bases, with 9 bases sitting between them. Germline V gene data show CDR1 as SGHDT and CDR2 as YYEEEE. CDR3 length: 15 amino acids. CDR3 nucleotides: TGTGCCAGCAGCTTGAGTGGAGCTAGCACAGATACGCAGTATTTT. This gives the protein CASSLSGASTDTQYF.

V and J are TRBV5-1 and TRBJ1-5; TRBD1 is a possible D gene (5 bases). Trimming pared 0 bases from V and 6 bases from J, leaving 10 bases between. This CDR3 has 14 amino acids. Germline V CDR1 and CDR2: SGHRS, YFSETQ. As DNA, the CDR3 is TGCGCCAGCAGCTTGGCTGGGAGGGGTCAGCCCCAGCATTTT. Translating it yields CASSLAGRGQPQHF. Variable domain in full (rest from reference TRBV5-1 and TRBJ1-5): KAGVTQTPRYLIKTRGQQVTLSCSPISGHRSVSWYQQTPGQGLQFLFEYFSETQRNKGNFPGRFSGRQFSNSRSEMNVSTLELGDSALYLCASSLAGRGQPQHFGDGTRLSIL.

The chain links TRBV5-6 to TRBJ1-6, with 10 bases matching TRBD1. CDR1 is SGHDT, CDR2 YYEEEE, per germline. The CDR3 length is 19 residues. V lost 4 bases to trimming and J lost 3 bases; unmatched junction nucleotides: 13. CDR3 bases: TGTGCCAGCAGCCCAAACCCCTGGACAGGGGGTCTCTATAATTCACCCCTCCACTTT. It is translated as CASSPNPWTGGLYNSPLHF. The whole variable domain, remainder taken from reference TRBV5-6 and TRBJ1-6, is DAGVTQSPTHLIKTRGQQVTLRCSPKSGHDTVSWYQQALGQGPQFIFQYYEEEERQRGNFPDRFSGHQFPNYSSELNVNALLLGDSALYLCASSPNPWTGGLYNSPLHFGNGTRLTVT.